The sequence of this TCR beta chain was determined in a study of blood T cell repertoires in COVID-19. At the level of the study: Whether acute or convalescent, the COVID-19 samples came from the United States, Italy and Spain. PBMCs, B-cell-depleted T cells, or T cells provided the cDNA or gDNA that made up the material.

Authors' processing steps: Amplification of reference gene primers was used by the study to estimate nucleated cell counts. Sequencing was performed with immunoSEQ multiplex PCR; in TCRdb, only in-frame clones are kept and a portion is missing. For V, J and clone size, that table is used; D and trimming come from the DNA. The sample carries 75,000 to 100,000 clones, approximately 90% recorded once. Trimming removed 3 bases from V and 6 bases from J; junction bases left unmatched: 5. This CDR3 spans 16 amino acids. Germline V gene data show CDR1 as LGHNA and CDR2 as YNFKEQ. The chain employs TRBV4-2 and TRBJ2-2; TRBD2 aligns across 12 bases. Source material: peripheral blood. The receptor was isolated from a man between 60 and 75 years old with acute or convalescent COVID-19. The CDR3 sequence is CASSHASGGAAGELFF. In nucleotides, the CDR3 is TGTGCCAGCAGCCACGCTAGCGGGGGGGCCGCCGGGGAGCTGTTTTTT.